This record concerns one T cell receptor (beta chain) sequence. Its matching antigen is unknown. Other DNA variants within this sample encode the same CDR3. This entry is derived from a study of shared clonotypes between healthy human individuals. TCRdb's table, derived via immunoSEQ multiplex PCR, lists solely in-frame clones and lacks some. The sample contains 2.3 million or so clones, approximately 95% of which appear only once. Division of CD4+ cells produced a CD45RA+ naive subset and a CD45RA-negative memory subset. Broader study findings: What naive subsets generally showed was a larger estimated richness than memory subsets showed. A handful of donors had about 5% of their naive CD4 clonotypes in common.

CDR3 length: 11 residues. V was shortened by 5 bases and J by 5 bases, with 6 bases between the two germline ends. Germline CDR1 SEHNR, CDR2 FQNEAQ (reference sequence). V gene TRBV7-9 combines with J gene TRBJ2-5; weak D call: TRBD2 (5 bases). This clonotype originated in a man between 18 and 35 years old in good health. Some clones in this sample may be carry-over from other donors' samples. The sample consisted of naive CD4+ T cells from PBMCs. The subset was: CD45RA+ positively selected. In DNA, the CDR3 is TGTGCCAGCAGCCGGAGGGAGACCCAGTACTTC. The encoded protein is CASSRRETQYF.